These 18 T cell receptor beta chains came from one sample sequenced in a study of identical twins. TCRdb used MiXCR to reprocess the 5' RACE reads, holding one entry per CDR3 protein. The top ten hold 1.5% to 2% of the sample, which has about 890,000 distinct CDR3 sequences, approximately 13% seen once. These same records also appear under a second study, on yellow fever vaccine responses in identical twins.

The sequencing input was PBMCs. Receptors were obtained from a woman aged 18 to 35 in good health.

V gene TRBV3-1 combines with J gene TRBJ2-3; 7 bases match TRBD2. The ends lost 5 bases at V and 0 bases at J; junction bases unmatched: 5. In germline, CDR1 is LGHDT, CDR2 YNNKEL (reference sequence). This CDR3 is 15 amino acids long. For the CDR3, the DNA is TGTGCCAGCAGCGGGGGAGGGGTTAGCACAGATACGCAGTATTTT. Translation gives CASSGGGVSTDTQYF.

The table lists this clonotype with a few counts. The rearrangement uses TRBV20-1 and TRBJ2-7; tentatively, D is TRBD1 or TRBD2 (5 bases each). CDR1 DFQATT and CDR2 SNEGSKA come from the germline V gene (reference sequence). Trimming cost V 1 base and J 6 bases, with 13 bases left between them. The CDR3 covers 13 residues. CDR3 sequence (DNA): TGCAGTGCTAGAGTGATAGCTGGGGGCGAGCAGTACTTC. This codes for CSARVIAGGEQYF.

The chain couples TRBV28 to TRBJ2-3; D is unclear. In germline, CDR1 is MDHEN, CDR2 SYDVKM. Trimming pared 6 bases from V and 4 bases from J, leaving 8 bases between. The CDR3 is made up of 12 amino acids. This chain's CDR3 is CASSVEADTQYF. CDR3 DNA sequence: TGTGCCAGCAGCGTAGAGGCAGATACGCAGTATTTT.

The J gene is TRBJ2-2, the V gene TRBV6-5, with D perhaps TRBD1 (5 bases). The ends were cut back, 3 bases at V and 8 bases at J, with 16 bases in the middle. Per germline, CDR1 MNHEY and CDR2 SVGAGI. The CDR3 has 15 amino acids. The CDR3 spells CASSYLWGQSGELFF. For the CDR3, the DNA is TGTGCCAGCAGTTATCTTTGGGGCCAGTCGGGGGAGCTGTTTTTT.

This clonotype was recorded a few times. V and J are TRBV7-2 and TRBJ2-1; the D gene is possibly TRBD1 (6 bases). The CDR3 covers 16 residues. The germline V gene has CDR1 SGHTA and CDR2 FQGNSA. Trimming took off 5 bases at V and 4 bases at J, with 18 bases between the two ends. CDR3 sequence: CASSTLDRIRYNEQFF. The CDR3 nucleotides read TGTGCCAGCAGCACCTTGGACAGAATAAGATACAATGAGCAGTTCTTC.

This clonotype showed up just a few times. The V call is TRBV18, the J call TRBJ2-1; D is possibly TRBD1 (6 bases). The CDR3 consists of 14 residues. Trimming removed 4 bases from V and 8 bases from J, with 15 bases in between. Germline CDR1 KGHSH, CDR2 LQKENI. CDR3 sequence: CASSRQQGSDEQFF. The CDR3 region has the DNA TGTGCCAGCTCACGACAGCAGGGGAGCGATGAGCAGTTCTTC.

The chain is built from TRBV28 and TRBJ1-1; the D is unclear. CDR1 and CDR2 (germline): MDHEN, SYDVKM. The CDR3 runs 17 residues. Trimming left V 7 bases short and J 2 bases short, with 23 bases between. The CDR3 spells CASTTMGRSLSNTEAFF. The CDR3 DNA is TGTGCCAGCACCACTATGGGCAGGTCTCTTTCCAACACTGAAGCTTTCTTT. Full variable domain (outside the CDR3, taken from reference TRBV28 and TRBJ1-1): DVKVTQSSRYLVKRTGEKVFLECVQDMDHENMFWYRQDPGLGLRLIYFSYDVKMKEKGDIPEGYSVSREKKERFSLILESASTNQTSMYLCASTTMGRSLSNTEAFFGQGTRLTVV.

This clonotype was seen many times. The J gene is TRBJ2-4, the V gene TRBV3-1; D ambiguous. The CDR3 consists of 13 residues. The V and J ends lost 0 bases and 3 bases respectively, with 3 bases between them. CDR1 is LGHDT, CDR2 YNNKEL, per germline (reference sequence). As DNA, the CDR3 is TGTGCCAGCAGCCAAGAGGGCAAAAACATTCAGTACTTC. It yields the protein CASSQEGKNIQYF.

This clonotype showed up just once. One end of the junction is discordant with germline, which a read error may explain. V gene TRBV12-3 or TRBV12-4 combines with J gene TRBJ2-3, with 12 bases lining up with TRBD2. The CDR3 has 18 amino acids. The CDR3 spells CACSLWPSGRDNTDTQYF. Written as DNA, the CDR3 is TGTGCCTGCAGTTTATGGCCTAGCGGGAGGGATAACACAGATACGCAGTATTTT.

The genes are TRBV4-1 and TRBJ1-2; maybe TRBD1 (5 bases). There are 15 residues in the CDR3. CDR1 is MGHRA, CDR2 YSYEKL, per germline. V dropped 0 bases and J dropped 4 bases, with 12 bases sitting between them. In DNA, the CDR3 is TGCGCCAGCAGCCAAGATCCGGACAAAGGCTATGGCTACACCTTC. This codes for CASSQDPDKGYGYTF.

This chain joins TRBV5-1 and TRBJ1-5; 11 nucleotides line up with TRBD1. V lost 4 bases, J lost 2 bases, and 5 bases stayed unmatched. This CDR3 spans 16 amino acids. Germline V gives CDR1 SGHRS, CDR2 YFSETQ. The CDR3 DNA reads TGCGCCAGCAGCCAAGGGACAGGGGGTCGCAATCAGCCCCAGCATTTT. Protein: CASSQGTGGRNQPQHF.

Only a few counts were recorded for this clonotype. The CDR3 is CASNPAGNGAKNIQYF. The DNA of the CDR3 is TGTGCCAGTAATCCAGCGGGCAACGGGGCCAAAAACATTCAGTACTTC. The chain uses TRBV19 and TRBJ2-4, with D maybe TRBD2 (6 bases). The V end lost 7 bases, the J end lost 1 base, and 17 bases lay between the germline ends. The CDR3 has 16 residues. The germline V gene has CDR1 LNHDA and CDR2 SQIVND (reference sequence).

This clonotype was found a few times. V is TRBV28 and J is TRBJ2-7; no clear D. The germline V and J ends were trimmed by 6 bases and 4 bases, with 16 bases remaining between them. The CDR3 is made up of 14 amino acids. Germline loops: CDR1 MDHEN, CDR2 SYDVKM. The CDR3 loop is CASSRPDKTYEQYV. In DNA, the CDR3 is TGTGCCAGCAGCCGCCCCGACAAAACTTACGAGCAGTACGTC.

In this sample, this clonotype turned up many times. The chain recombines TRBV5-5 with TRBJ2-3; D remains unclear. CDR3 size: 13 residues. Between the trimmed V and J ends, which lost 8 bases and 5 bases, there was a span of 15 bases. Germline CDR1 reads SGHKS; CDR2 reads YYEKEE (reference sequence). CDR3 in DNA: TGTGCCAGTGTGACGGGTTCAGAAGATACGCAGTATTTT. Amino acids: CASVTGSEDTQYF.

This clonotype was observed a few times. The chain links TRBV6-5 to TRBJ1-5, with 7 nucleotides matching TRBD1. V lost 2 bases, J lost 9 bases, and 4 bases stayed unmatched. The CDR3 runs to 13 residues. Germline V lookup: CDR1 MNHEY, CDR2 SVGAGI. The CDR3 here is CASSYTGVSPQHF. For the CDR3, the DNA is TGTGCCAGCAGTTACACAGGGGTTTCGCCCCAGCATTTT.

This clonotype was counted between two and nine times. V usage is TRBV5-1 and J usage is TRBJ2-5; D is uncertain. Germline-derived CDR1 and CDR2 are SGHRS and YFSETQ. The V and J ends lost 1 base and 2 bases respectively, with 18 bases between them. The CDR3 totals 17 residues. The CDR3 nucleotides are TGCGCCAGCAGCTTGCCTCAGACTCCCACCCATCAAGAGACCCAGTACTTC. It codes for CASSLPQTPTHQETQYF.

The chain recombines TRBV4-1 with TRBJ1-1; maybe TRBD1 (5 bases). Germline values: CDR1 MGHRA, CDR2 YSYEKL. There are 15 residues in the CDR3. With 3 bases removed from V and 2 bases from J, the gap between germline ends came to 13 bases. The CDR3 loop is CASSHVRVVNTEAFF. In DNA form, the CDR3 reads TGCGCCAGCAGCCATGTCAGGGTAGTTAACACTGAAGCTTTCTTT.

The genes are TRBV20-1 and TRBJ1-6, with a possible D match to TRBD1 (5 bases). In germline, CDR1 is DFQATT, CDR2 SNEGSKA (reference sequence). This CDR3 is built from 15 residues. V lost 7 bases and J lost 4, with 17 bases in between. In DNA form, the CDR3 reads TGCAGTGTACCGGGGCCGACAACTTATAATTCACCCCTCCACTTT. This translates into CSVPGPTTYNSPLHF.